This entry is about one T cell receptor (beta chain). What antigen it recognizes has not been identified. No much larger clone is present one base from it, and per-base qualities are unavailable. TCRbeta CDR3 regions were amplified from genomic DNA using the immunoSEQ Assay, a bias-controlled multiplex PCR. As for the original processing: Within the assay, amplification of reference gene primers was used to estimate how many nucleated cells each sample contained. Sequence reads were collapsed and filtered to measure the absolute abundance of every unique TCRbeta CDR3 rearrangement. For each sample, productive Simpson clonality was calculated as the square root of Simpson's diversity index across productive rearrangements. TCRdb carries this immuneACCESS record with in-frame sequences only. Its versions omit some clonotypes, under half of them owing to an unresolved V gene in the studies checked, with the rest unexplained. V and J calls and clone size are copied from that table; D and trimming were computed from the DNA. Here the sample has roughly 100,000 clones; around 80% occur a single time. Approximately 9.9% of the sample belongs to the ten largest clones.

This entry is derived from a study of blood T cell repertoires in COVID-19 (dated by TCRdb to about 2020). Some background on the complete study: Samples covering the acute and convalescent phases of COVID-19 were provided by collaborators in the United States, Italy and Spain. The repertoires were made available in a free public database intended to serve as a resource for research on the immune response to SARS-CoV-2. The samples were drawn from the first 160 participants of the ongoing ImmuneRACE study and from 950 to 1,500 subjects provided by 6 global collaborators. HLA class I and class II types, where available, came from metadata supplied by the sample provider rather than from assay-based typing. Deeply sampled blood TCRbeta repertoires from subjects exposed to, actively infected with, or recovered from COVID-19 were included in the dataset. A de-identified subject ID, COVID-19 status, age in years and sex were almost always included in the sample metadata. The material from the prospective study consisted of cDNA or gDNA derived from T cells, B-cell-depleted T cells, or PBMCs.

Collaborating institutions collected whole blood in K2EDTA tubes following their own protocols. For TCRbeta analysis, collaborators shipped samples as frozen whole blood, isolated PBMCs, or DNA extracted from either of those sample types. What the research found in general, with its limitations: How much clinical and demographic metadata was included differed by source and by participant, and the metadata was provided uncurated.

The receptor's source is a man between 60 and 70 years old with active or convalescent COVID-19. The sample consisted of peripheral blood.

The CDR3 region has the sequence CASSPHRGLSEQYF. The bases read TGTGCCAGCAGTCCACACAGGGGGTTAAGCGAGCAGTACTTC. Recombination connected TRBV28 to TRBJ2-7; TRBD1 agrees with 8 junctional bases. Looking up the germline V gene yields CDR1 MDHEN and CDR2 SYDVKM. Germline trimming: 5 bases from V, 6 bases from J; junction bases outside gene matches: 9. The CDR3 has 14 amino acids, counting the end cysteine and phenylalanine. Of the read, only the CDR3 DNA is kept; its 42 bases are in frame from base 1.